This TCR beta chain appears in the sequencing data of a study of cytomegalovirus exposure and HLA in healthy donors. Primers: 60 Vbeta forward and 13 Jbeta reverse. Some clones are missing from TCRdb's copy, which holds only in-frame ones; the method was immunoSEQ multiplex PCR. The sample has about 180,000 clones; under 85% are singletons. CDR3 length: 15 amino acids. V shed 2 bases and J shed 0 bases, with 8 bases lying between them. This clonotype originated in a male donor in good health and CMV-seronegative. The rearrangement joins TRBV23-1 to TRBJ1-5; possibly TRBD1 for D (6 bases). TRBV23-1 is flagged as an ORF with uncertain function. The specimen sequenced was PBMCs. The CDR3 DNA sequence: TGCGCCAGCAGTCAAAAGGGGGTTAGCAATCAGCCCCAGCATTTT. Protein product: CASSQKGVSNQPQHF.